One sample yielded the 13 T cell receptor beta chains listed below, sequenced in a study of T cells after yellow fever vaccination. One entry per CDR3 protein, called by TCRdb with MiXCR from the 5' RACE reads. The sample has 250,000 to 300,000 distinct CDR3 sequences; approximately 13% are singletons. Sequenced material: CD4+ T cells sorted from PBMCs, taken 45 days after the yellow fever booster vaccination. These receptors were collected from a man aged 25 to 45 who received the YFV17D yellow fever vaccine.

In its sample, this clonotype was seen many times. V gene TRBV7-8 combines with J gene TRBJ2-3, with a weak D call TRBD2 (5 bases). CDR1 is SGHVS and CDR2 is FQNEAQ in the germline V gene. The CDR3 runs 13 residues. Between the trimmed V and J ends, which lost 5 bases and 11 bases, there was a span of 17 bases. The CDR3 coding sequence is TGTGCCAGCAGCCCCCCTAAAGCGGATGTGCAGTATTTT. Protein product: CASSPPKADVQYF.

The rearrangement links TRBV6-2 or TRBV6-3 to TRBJ2-7; no clear D gene. CDR3 length: 12 residues. Germline V gives CDR1 MNHEY, CDR2 SVGEGT. Trimming took off 9 bases at V and 4 bases at J, with 13 bases between the two ends. The CDR3 reads CASLATRYEQYF. CDR3 nucleotide sequence: TGTGCCAGTCTCGCAACGCGGTACGAGCAGTACTTC.

In this sample, this clonotype turned up a few times. The chain carries TRBV7-9 and TRBJ2-3; TRBD1 is a possible D gene (6 bases). This CDR3 is built from 13 residues. Trimming took 2 bases from V and 5 from J, leaving 8 bases between them. CDR1 and CDR2 (germline): SEHNR, FQNEAQ (reference sequence). This chain's CDR3 is CASSLQGLDTQYF. DNA for the CDR3: TGTGCCAGCAGCTTACAGGGGCTAGATACGCAGTATTTT.

This rearrangement joins TRBV30 to TRBJ2-3; the match to TRBD2 covers 7 bases. Germline CDR1 and CDR2: GTSNPN and SVGIG (reference sequence). This CDR3 contains 15 residues. With V trimmed by 4 bases and J by 2 bases, 9 bases remained unmatched. The CDR3 nucleotides are TGTGCCTGGACCCGTGGGGGGAGGGCCACAGATACGCAGTATTTT. Protein product: CAWTRGGRATDTQYF.

The sample holds a few counts of this clonotype. The rearrangement links TRBV27 to TRBJ2-5; 14 bases align to TRBD2. Germline V lookup: CDR1 MNHEY, CDR2 SMNVEV (reference sequence). The V gene end was trimmed by 3 bases and the J gene end by 1 base; junction bases not matched to a gene: 7. This CDR3 region has 18 residues. CDR3 residues: CASSFPGLAGDVQETQYF. The CDR3 DNA reads TGTGCCAGCAGTTTCCCGGGACTAGCGGGAGACGTCCAAGAGACCCAGTACTTC.

This clonotype was observed a handful of times. The chain is built from TRBV12-3 or TRBV12-4 and TRBJ2-7, with D possibly matching TRBD1 (6 bases). This CDR3 is 14 amino acids long. The germline V and J ends were trimmed by 3 bases and 0 bases, with 9 bases remaining between them. CDR3 region: CASSFRQVSYEQYF. In DNA form, the CDR3 reads TGTGCCAGCAGTTTTAGACAGGTCTCCTACGAGCAGTACTTC.

This chain joins TRBV6-1 and TRBJ1-2, with D possibly TRBD1 on 5 matching bases. Germline-derived CDR1 and CDR2 are MNHNS and SASEGT. The CDR3 is 16 residues long. Trimming removed 4 bases from V and 4 bases from J, with 19 bases in between. Here the CDR3 DNA reads TGTGCCAGCAGTGGTGACCGGGACTCCAGCCGCTATGGCTACACCTTC. It is translated as CASSGDRDSSRYGYTF.

This chain connects TRBV18 to TRBJ1-5, with unresolved D. Germline-derived CDR1 and CDR2 are KGHSH and LQKENI. CDR3 length equals 13 residues. The V end was cut by 2 bases, the J end by 3 bases, with 5 bases between. The CDR3 bases are TGTGCCAGCTCACCAGCCCACAATCAGCCCCAGCATTTT. This gives the protein CASSPAHNQPQHF.

The chain has TRBV6-2 or TRBV6-3 and TRBJ2-1; the D is unclear. Germline CDR1 MNHEY, CDR2 SVGEGT. The CDR3 loop spans 15 amino acids. V was pared by 4 bases and J by 2 bases, with 12 bases between. The CDR3 sequence: CASSFNGHAYNEQFF. The CDR3, as DNA: TGTGCCAGCAGTTTTAACGGGCACGCCTACAATGAGCAGTTCTTC.

The V gene is TRBV4-3, the J gene TRBJ2-1; no reliable D call. Germline CDR1 reads LGHNA; CDR2 reads YSLEER. Trimming pared 2 bases from V and 2 bases from J, leaving 4 bases between. The CDR3 loop spans 13 amino acids. CDR3 region: CASSQSAYNEQFF. CDR3 sequence (DNA): TGCGCCAGCAGCCAATCAGCCTACAATGAGCAGTTCTTC.

The J gene is TRBJ2-3, the V gene TRBV11-2; TRBD2 aligns across 13 bases. The CDR3 consists of 18 residues. Trimming cost V 7 bases and J 0 bases; bases outside gene matches: 10. Germline V gives CDR1 SGHAT, CDR2 FQNNGV. In DNA, the CDR3 is TGTGCCAGCACGGGACTAGCGGGACCACCGCGCAGCACAGATACGCAGTATTTT. It specifies CASTGLAGPPRSTDTQYF.

V and J are TRBV10-3 and TRBJ2-7; the D call may be TRBD1 or TRBD2 (6 bases each). The CDR3 loop spans 13 amino acids. The ends were cut back, 10 bases at V and 2 bases at J, with 15 bases in the middle. Germline V gene sequence: CDR1 ENHRY, CDR2 SYGVKD. CDR3 sequence: CATTGGTTYEQYF. In DNA form, the CDR3 reads TGTGCCACCACCGGCGGGACAACCTACGAGCAGTACTTC.

The sample holds a few counts of this clonotype. V is TRBV3-1 and J is TRBJ2-7; D remains ambiguous. The V gene's germline CDR1 is LGHDT and CDR2 YNNKEL (reference sequence). Between the trimmed V and J ends, which lost 1 base and 3 bases, there was a span of 13 bases. The CDR3 has 15 residues. The CDR3 DNA sequence: TGTGCCAGCAGCCAAGTTCTCGGTGCGAACTACGAGCAGTACTTC. As protein: CASSQVLGANYEQYF.